Below, 7 T cell receptor beta chains from the same sample are listed, as sequenced in a study of breast tumors, draining lymph nodes, adjacent tissues. Breast cancer patients provided tissue from their axillary draining lymph nodes. TCRdb ran MiXCR on the multiplex PCR reads and lists one entry per CDR3 protein. This table has under 300,000 distinct CDR3 sequences, roughly a third appearing once. Sequencing used axillary lymph node tissue. The receptor source for this set is a female donor with breast cancer. Some clones in this sample may be carry-over from other donors' samples.

This clonotype was observed many times. The chain couples TRBV20-1 to TRBJ2-5; perhaps TRBD1 as D (5 bases). V lost 0 bases to trimming and J lost 7 bases, with 15 bases between them. From germline, CDR1 is DFQATT and CDR2 SNEGSKA (reference sequence). The CDR3 length is 14 residues. CDR3 protein: CSARDRTGGSTQYF. The CDR3 bases are TGCAGTGCTAGAGATCGAACAGGTGGTTCGACCCAGTACTTC.

In its sample, this clonotype was seen many times. This sequence joins TRBV11-2 and TRBJ2-2; possibly TRBD2 for D (7 bases). The CDR3 totals 14 residues. The V end lost 3 bases, the J end lost 4 bases, and 9 bases lay between the germline ends. In germline, CDR1 is SGHAT, CDR2 FQNNGV. The CDR3 coding sequence is TGTGCCAGCAGCTTCGGGGGGCCCACCGGGGAGCTGTTTTTT. Translation: CASSFGGPTGELFF.

This clonotype was counted many times. The chain links TRBV6-1 to TRBJ1-2; maybe TRBD1 (6 bases). The CDR3 extends over 14 amino acids. The V gene lost 6 bases and the J gene lost 2 bases, with 13 bases spanning the gap. The germline gives CDR1 MNHNS, CDR2 SASEGT. The chain's CDR3 is CASRDLDRNYGYTF. The CDR3 region has the DNA TGTGCCAGCAGGGATTTAGACAGGAACTATGGCTACACCTTC.

This clonotype was picked up many times. V gene TRBV9 combines with J gene TRBJ2-3; D may be TRBD2 (6 bases). Germline V CDR1 and CDR2: SGDLS, YYNGEE. The V end lost 4 bases, the J end lost 1 base, and 10 bases lay between the germline ends. This CDR3 contains 14 residues. The CDR3 region has the DNA TGTGCCAGCAGCTGGGAGGCCCGCACAGATACGCAGTATTTT. Translated, it gives CASSWEARTDTQYF.

Note on this clonotype: Here the CDR3 omits its conserved ending phenylalanine or tryptophan, so a read error is the likely source. The chain has TRBV12-3 or TRBV12-4 and TRBJ2-1, with 14 bases that match TRBD2. This CDR3 has 17 amino acids. The trim removed 2 bases at V and 7 bases at J, leaving 7 bases unmatched. The CDR3 DNA reads as TGTGCCAGCAGTTTAAGGGGACTAGCGGGGGCTATGAATGAGCAGTTCTGC. Its protein is CASSLRGLAGAMNEQFC.

This clonotype was seen ten or more times. The CDR3 spells CASSPPKGTQETQYF. As DNA, the CDR3 is TGTGCCAGCTCACCACCGAAGGGGACCCAAGAGACCCAGTACTTC. The V gene is TRBV18, the J gene TRBJ2-5; D may correspond to TRBD1 or TRBD2 (5 bases each). This CDR3 spans 15 amino acids. Trimming left V 0 bases short and J 1 base short, with 9 bases between. In germline, CDR1 is KGHSH, CDR2 LQKENI.

This clonotype occurred many times. The chain is built from TRBV7-2 and TRBJ2-3; 10 positions agree with TRBD1. This CDR3 is 15 amino acids long. Germline V CDR1 and CDR2: SGHTA, FQGNSA. V was clipped by 5 bases and J by 2 bases; unmatched bases: 4. The CDR3: CASSPGQGYTDTQYF. The CDR3 DNA is TGTGCCAGCAGCCCGGGACAGGGGTACACAGATACGCAGTATTTT.